Presented here are 22 T cell receptor beta chains from one specimen sequenced in a study of spatial heterogeneity in lung cancer (dated by TCRdb to between 2017 and 2020). What the time point label conveys for this sample: sample taken at primary tumor resection. The library came from 5' RACE. Sequencing was carried out with a NextSeq 500. The public reads were quality trimmed at Q25 with fastp and then assembled into clones with MiXCR by TCRdb, keeping productive beta chains. Under each unique CDR3 protein, matching rows form one entry showing the most common genes and DNA. A total of 20,000 to 30,000 distinct CDR3 sequences appear in this sample, under 9% of them only once. The ten largest make up about 7.7% of the sample. These receptors' targets are unknown. Study-level results and caveats: The number of expanded intratumoral alpha and beta TCRs correlated with the tumor nonsynonymous mutation count.

The sequenced sample was lung tumor tissue, obtained at surgery. These receptors all come from a male donor with early-stage non-small cell lung cancer.

This clonotype has at least ten counts. The chain recombines TRBV6-1 with TRBJ1-2; D is undetermined. Germline V lookup: CDR1 MNHNS, CDR2 SASEGT. CDR3 size: 12 residues. Trimming stripped 2 bases from V and 8 bases from J, with 9 bases between. CDR3 coding DNA: TGTGCCAGCAGTGAATCCGGCTGGGGCTACACCTTC. It yields the protein CASSESGWGYTF.

This clonotype was recorded at least ten times. The rearrangement joins TRBV28 to TRBJ1-5, with 9 bases lining up with TRBD1. Unmatched junction bases numbered 11, after V lost 2 bases and J lost 0 bases. Germline CDR1 and CDR2: MDHEN and SYDVKM. This CDR3 has 19 amino acids. The CDR3: CASSLMGQGFYPSNQPQHF. The DNA for the CDR3 is TGTGCCAGCAGTTTAATGGGACAGGGTTTTTACCCTAGCAATCAGCCCCAGCATTTT.

In this sample, this clonotype turned up many times. As DNA, the CDR3 is TGTGCCAGCAGTTTATCGGACAGGTTCAATGAGCAGTTCTTC. Residues: CASSLSDRFNEQFF. The chain links TRBV28 to TRBJ2-1; TRBD1 agrees at 7 bases. The germline CDR1 and CDR2 sequences are MDHEN and SYDVKM. Trimming at V came to 1 base and at J to 6 bases, leaving 3 bases not matched to a gene. This CDR3 is 14 amino acids long.

This clonotype came up many times. The chain recombines TRBV28 with TRBJ2-3; maybe TRBD1 (6 bases). The length of the CDR3 is 14 residues. From germline, CDR1 is MDHEN and CDR2 SYDVKM. Between the trimmed V and J ends, which lost 2 bases and 2 bases, there was a span of 8 bases. In DNA form, the CDR3 reads TGTGCCAGCAGTTTAGGGGACACCACAGATACGCAGTATTTT. Translating gives CASSLGDTTDTQYF.

This chain connects TRBV29-1 to TRBJ2-5; D might be TRBD1 (6 bases). There are 14 residues in the CDR3. The V and J ends lost 8 bases and 5 bases respectively, with 21 bases between them. Germline assignment: CDR1 SQVTM and CDR2 ANQGSEA. CDR3 nucleotides: TGCAGCACCGGACAGTCCCCCCAGACGGAGACCCAGTACTTC. It is translated as CSTGQSPQTETQYF. The full variable domain, with the rest looked up from reference TRBV29-1 and TRBJ2-5, is SAVISQKPSRDICQRGTSLTIQCQVDSQVTMMFWYRQQPGQSLTLIATANQGSEATYESGFVIDKFPISRPNLTFSTLTVSNMSPEDSSIYLCSTGQSPQTETQYFGPGTRLLVL.

This clonotype has a count of ten or more. The chain has TRBV28 and TRBJ1-6; the D gene is possibly TRBD1 (5 bases). CDR1 MDHEN and CDR2 SYDVKM come from the germline V gene. Trimming pared 5 bases from V and 10 bases from J, leaving 18 bases between. The CDR3 loop spans 15 amino acids. CDR3 bases: TGTGCCAGCAGTCCTCAGGGATACCGGGGATCACCCCTCCACTTT. Translating gives CASSPQGYRGSPLHF.

This clonotype appeared many times. The V gene is TRBV6-1, the J gene TRBJ2-1, with D tentatively TRBD1 (5 bases). V shed 7 bases and J shed 0 bases, with 13 bases lying between them. Germline V gives CDR1 MNHNS, CDR2 SASEGT. This CDR3 region has 15 residues. CDR3 region: CASNPTDSSYNEQFF. The CDR3, as DNA: TGTGCCAGCAACCCGACAGATAGCTCCTACAATGAGCAGTTCTTC.

V and J are TRBV5-1 and TRBJ2-2, with TRBD1 matching over 7 bases. The germline gives CDR1 SGHRS, CDR2 YFSETQ. This CDR3 has 15 amino acids. Losses at the gene ends were 4 bases for V and 6 bases for J; bases not matched to a gene: 9. The CDR3 DNA sequence: TGCGCCAGCAGCCCAATGACAGGGCAGGCCGGGGAGCTGTTTTTT. It is translated as CASSPMTGQAGELFF.

The genes are TRBV7-9 and TRBJ2-7, with 9 bases identical to TRBD2. Germline V gene data show CDR1 as SEHNR and CDR2 as FQNEAQ (reference sequence). The CDR3 is made up of 16 amino acids. V lost 4 bases, J lost 0 bases, and 7 bases stayed unmatched. The CDR3 DNA reads TGTGCCAGCAGCTCTAGCGGGACTCCAATCTCCTACGAGCAGTACTTC. It yields the protein CASSSSGTPISYEQYF.

This clonotype was counted at least ten times. The rearrangement links TRBV29-1 to TRBJ2-7; 8 nucleotides line up with TRBD1. CDR1 and CDR2 from the germline V gene are SQVTM and ANQGSEA. V shed 5 bases, J shed 4 bases, and the junction held 7 bases outside the gene matches. This CDR3 is built from 13 residues. CDR3 residues: CSVYDRGRYEQYF. DNA for the CDR3: TGCAGCGTTTATGACAGGGGCAGGTACGAGCAGTACTTC.

This clonotype was found many times. The V call is TRBV5-1, the J call TRBJ2-5; 7 bases are a match to TRBD2. Germline trimming cut 0 bases from V and 4 bases from J; bases unmatched to any gene: 6. The CDR3 sequence is 15 residues long. Germline-derived CDR1 and CDR2 are SGHRS and YFSETQ. For the CDR3, the DNA is TGCGCCAGCAGCTTGGCAGCGGGAAGGGGAGAGACCCAGTACTTC. This encodes CASSLAAGRGETQYF.

This clonotype is medium-sized (0.01 to 0.1%) by share. V gene TRBV20-1 combines with J gene TRBJ1-5, with D possibly being TRBD1 (5 bases). The CDR3 length is 14 residues. With 2 bases removed from V and 1 base from J, the gap between germline ends came to 9 bases. Germline assignment: CDR1 DFQATT and CDR2 SNEGSKA (reference sequence). CDR3 sequence: CSARTGFSNQPQHF. In DNA, the CDR3 is TGCAGTGCTAGAACAGGTTTCAGCAATCAGCCCCAGCATTTT.

The rearrangement uses TRBV4-2 and TRBJ1-1; D not certain. The germline gives CDR1 LGHNA, CDR2 YNFKEQ. The V gene lost 4 bases and the J gene lost 2 bases, with 14 bases spanning the gap. The CDR3 loop spans 15 amino acids. CDR3 sequence reads: CASSPRFAENTEAFF. The DNA for the CDR3 is TGTGCCAGCAGCCCGAGGTTTGCGGAAAACACTGAAGCTTTCTTT.

This clonotype was counted ten times or more. The V gene is TRBV27, the J gene TRBJ2-3; 10 nucleotides line up with TRBD2. The germline gives CDR1 MNHEY, CDR2 SMNVEV (reference sequence). This CDR3 has 14 amino acids. J gave up 6 bases and V 7 bases, and 7 bases lay outside the gene matches. The CDR3 DNA sequence: TGTGCCAGCACCGAGCTAGCGGGAGCCGATACGCAGTATTTT. Translating gives CASTELAGADTQYF.

The table lists this clonotype with many counts. The J gene is TRBJ2-5, the V gene TRBV11-3; maybe TRBD1 (5 bases). This CDR3 has 15 amino acids. Trimming removed 1 base from V and 2 bases from J, with 11 bases in between. From germline, CDR1 is SGHNT and CDR2 YENEEA. As DNA, the CDR3 is TGTGCCAGCAGCTTAGGCCAGGGTATGCAAGAGACCCAGTACTTC. As protein: CASSLGQGMQETQYF.

This clonotype came up many times. The chain combines TRBV27 with TRBJ1-4; a weak D match, TRBD1 (6 bases). The germline gives CDR1 MNHEY, CDR2 SMNVEV (reference sequence). V was shortened by 6 bases and J by 0 bases, with 11 bases between the two germline ends. The CDR3 is made up of 15 amino acids. The CDR3 DNA sequence: TGTGCCAGCAGAAAGGGGGTAACAACTAATGAAAAACTGTTTTTT. Amino acids: CASRKGVTTNEKLFF.

There are many counts of this clonotype. The chain employs TRBV6-2 or TRBV6-3 and TRBJ2-5; perhaps TRBD2 as D (6 bases). This CDR3 has 14 residues. V was pared by 9 bases and J by 7 bases, with 21 bases between. Germline CDR1 reads MNHEY; CDR2 reads SVGEGT. CDR3 sequence reads: CASSRDSGVGTQYF. In DNA form, the CDR3 reads TGTGCCAGTTCCCGGGATAGCGGCGTTGGGACCCAGTACTTC.

The chain uses TRBV6-1 and TRBJ2-1; D uncertain. Germline V CDR1 and CDR2: MNHNS, SASEGT. The V and J ends lost 6 bases and 5 bases respectively, with 8 bases between them. This CDR3 contains 12 residues. This CDR3 is CASSRYDNEQFF. DNA for the CDR3: TGTGCCAGCAGCCGATATGACAATGAGCAGTTCTTC.

This clonotype was seen repeatedly, ten times or more. The rearrangement links TRBV28 to TRBJ2-1; D gene ambiguous. CDR1 and CDR2 from the germline V gene are MDHEN and SYDVKM. The germline V and J ends were trimmed by 6 bases and 12 bases, with 15 bases remaining between them. There are 12 residues in the CDR3. The CDR3 spells CASSILDAGQFF. DNA of the CDR3: TGTGCCAGCAGCATACTGGACGCTGGGCAGTTCTTC.

This clonotype has just a few counts. The chain joins TRBV20-1 to TRBJ2-7; D not resolved. Germline V lookup: CDR1 DFQATT, CDR2 SNEGSKA (reference sequence). The CDR3 runs to 12 residues. Trimming stripped 0 bases from V and 3 bases from J, with 6 bases between. The CDR3 region has the DNA TGCAGTGCTAGAGACGCCTACTACGAGCAGTACTTC. It specifies CSARDAYYEQYF.

This clonotype was counted only a few times. The chain employs TRBV10-3 and TRBJ2-5; 8 bases map to TRBD2. Germline CDR1 is ENHRY and CDR2 is SYGVKD. J lost 5 bases, V lost 4 bases, and 9 bases had no gene match. The length of the CDR3 is 15 residues. The chain's CDR3 is CAISGSNSGVETQYF. As DNA, the CDR3 is TGTGCCATCAGTGGAAGTAATAGCGGGGTTGAGACCCAGTACTTC.

This sequence joins TRBV20-1 and TRBJ1-4; D unresolved. The V and J ends lost 6 bases and 8 bases respectively, with 13 bases between them. The CDR3 sequence is 12 residues long. Germline V gives CDR1 DFQATT, CDR2 SNEGSKA (reference sequence). CDR3 in DNA: TGCAGTGCAGAGGTGGGCAGAGAAAAACTGTTTTTT. This sequence encodes CSAEVGREKLFF.